This TCR beta chain was recorded in a study of blood T cells in healthy people across ages (dated by TCRdb to 2014 to 2015). With regard to the full study: In model experiments, roughly one uniquely barcoded TCR beta cDNA molecule per two T cells was captured by template switching. Donors of different ages were randomly distributed across sequencing lanes to avoid experimental bias. The donors were divided into four age groups: young (average approximately 17 years), middle-aged (about 39), aged (roughly 60) and long-lived (roughly 82). To track age-related changes in TCR beta repertoire diversity, the study relied on deep sequencing normalized with unique cDNA molecular identifiers. For two donors (one aged 18 to 30 and one aged 80 or older), the study analyzed two additional independent replicas of 1 million unique cDNA reads from the same blood draw.

Library prep was done by 5' RACE. Sequencing relied on an Illumina HiSeq 2500. A second roughly 6 to 11 cycle PCR used a sample-barcoded 5' primer and a J-beta primer mix. Each TCR beta cDNA molecule received a unique molecular identifier from a template-switch 5' adaptor carrying 12 random nucleotides. At least 3 million CDR3-containing paired-end reads were obtained from each sample. All of the RNA was converted into first-strand cDNA using the Mint cDNA synthesis kit, with a TRBC-specific oligonucleotide serving as the primer. Following uracil-DNA glycosylase treatment, a first 18-cycle PCR with universal primers M1SS and BC2_uni_R was performed on all cDNA. As for how the authors treated the data: For normalization, 1 million high-quality reads, each with a distinct molecular identifier, were randomly selected from each sample. Instead of being binned into consensus sequences, reads with shared molecular identifiers were discarded. MiTCR, run with a Q25 quality threshold and the strictest error-elimination algorithm, handled CDR3 identification, clonotype clustering and error correction. A nonparametric unseen species model with Euler transformation was used to estimate a lower bound on total TCR beta diversity. Through fastp at Q25 and MiXCR, TCRdb rebuilt clones from the public reads, retaining in-frame beta chains. When rows share a CDR3 protein, they turn into one entry using the most common DNA and genes. The authors' filters were not applied to this entry. This sample lists just under 900,000 distinct CDR3 sequences; about 30% were detected once. Approximately 15% of the sample goes to the ten largest clones.

Donors were around 37 systemically healthy Caucasian individuals from Russia aged roughly 6 to 100 years. Each donor gave about 9.7 milliliters of peripheral blood, drawn into EDTA-treated Vacutainer tubes. Ficoll-Paque density-gradient centrifugation was used to isolate PBMCs, with at least 7 million per sample. Total RNA was extracted from PBMCs with Trizol reagent, with at least 5.5 micrograms obtained per sample. For every donor, an aliquot of PBMCs went through flow cytometry to measure the percentages of naive CD45RAhigh/CD27high T cells. This clonotype was counted at least ten times. Its binding antigen is unknown. Qualities for individual bases were not recorded, and no much larger clone is one base off. Points the paper makes about the study in general: Total diversity estimates from one million sequenced T cells were considered lower bounds and underestimates. Since profiling was done on bulk unsorted PBMCs, naive and antigen-experienced compartments could not be conclusively compared. Compared with the aged group, the long-lived group had more naive CD4+ T cells, fewer expanded clones and increased TCR diversity, a pattern suggesting age selection. As age increased, observed TCR beta diversity per million T cells dropped in a roughly linear way, and a significant reduction was already evident by age 40. The percentage of naive T cells measured by flow cytometry correlated strongly with observed TCR beta diversity. The CMV infection status of donors was not known, potentially confounding age-related changes in expanded clonotypes.

This receptor was obtained from a woman at least 80 years old in good health. The specimen sequenced was blood.

The CDR3 region: CASSLESGFQAFF. The sequenced DNA is TGTGCCAGCAGCTTAGAAAGTGGTTTTCAAGCTTTCTTT. The rearranged chain carries TRBV7-8 and TRBJ1-1; no D gene is confidently identified. According to the germline V gene, CDR1 reads SGHVS and CDR2 reads FQNEAQ. The CDR3 goes from the cysteine to the phenylalanine over 13 residues. Only the CDR3 portion is preserved as DNA: 39 bases, with reading frame beginning at the first base. Trimming at the junction amounts to 1 base on V and 9 bases on J, and the germline ends lie 12 bases apart.